The 27 T cell receptor beta chains presented below share a single source sample, sequenced in a study of vaccination and CD4 T cells after COVID-19. These receptors' targets are unknown. Sequencing of the DNA from cultured CD4+ T cells was carried out with the Oncomine TCR Beta short-read assay. TCRdb re-called the PCR reads with MiXCR, one entry per CDR3 protein. The sample holds some 20,000 distinct CDR3 sequences, 45% to 70% seen once. Treatment in this sample: approximately nine-day PBMC culture with coronavirus spike peptide pools or control peptides (ViraFEST assay). The specimen was CD4+ T cells from blood, cultured in vitro. These receptors all stem from a human donor who had recovered from COVID-19.

This clonotype was found a few times. The chain employs TRBV6-5 and TRBJ2-2; D gene ambiguous. Germline lookup yields CDR1 MNHEY and CDR2 SVGAGI. V was cut by 0 bases and J by 4 bases, with 6 bases left in between. The CDR3 runs to 14 residues. DNA of the CDR3: TGTGCCAGCAGTTACTCGTTCTCCACCGGGGAGCTGTTTTTT. Its protein product is CASSYSFSTGELFF.

This chain links TRBV19 with TRBJ2-5; 9 positions agree with TRBD1. Germline values: CDR1 LNHDA, CDR2 SQIVND (reference sequence). V shed 8 bases, J shed 4 bases, and the junction held 11 bases outside the gene matches. The CDR3 contains 15 residues. CDR3 nucleotide sequence: TGTGCCAGTGGCAGAACAGGGGGCTTGACAGAGACCCAGTACTTC. This gives the protein CASGRTGGLTETQYF.

V gene TRBV11-3 combines with J gene TRBJ1-3; D gene unclear. V lost 5 bases to trimming and J lost 1 base, with 9 bases between them. This CDR3 is 14 amino acids long. Germline values: CDR1 SGHNT, CDR2 YENEEA. This chain's CDR3 is CASSRSGSGNTIYF. The CDR3 DNA reads TGTGCCAGCAGCCGATCCGGGTCTGGAAACACCATATATTTT.

This chain joins TRBV15 and TRBJ2-5; TRBD2 aligns across 7 bases. CDR1 and CDR2 from the germline V gene are LNHNV and YYDKDF (reference sequence). This CDR3 region has 16 residues. J gave up 2 bases and V 0 bases, and 6 bases lay outside the gene matches. CDR3 nucleotide sequence: TGTGCCACCAGCAGAGAAGGGGCGGGACTACAAGAGACCCAGTACTTC. Encoded protein: CATSREGAGLQETQYF.

V and J are TRBV7-2 and TRBJ2-1, with 8 positions matching TRBD2. With 5 bases clipped from V and 0 bases from J, the junction kept 0 bases outside the gene matches. Germline lookup yields CDR1 SGHTA and CDR2 FQGNSA. The CDR3 covers 14 residues. The CDR3 DNA reads TGTGCCAGCAGCCGGGAGGGCTCCTACAATGAGCAGTTCTTC. Translation gives CASSREGSYNEQFF. Based on the CDR3 plus reference TRBV7-2 and TRBJ2-1, the full variable domain is GAGVSQSPSNKVTEKGKDVELRCDPISGHTALYWYRQSLGQGLEFLIYFQGNSAPDKSGLPSDRFSAERTGGSVSTLTIQRTQQEDSAVYLCASSREGSYNEQFFGPGTRLTVL.

This clonotype was recorded once. The chain joins TRBV20-1 to TRBJ2-7; weak D call: TRBD1 (6 bases). The CDR3 sequence is 13 residues long. Trimming left V 8 bases short and J 1 base short, with 15 bases between. Germline CDR1 reads DFQATT; CDR2 reads SNEGSKA (reference sequence). The CDR3 DNA reads TGCAGTTTCCGGACAGCCTTGTCCTACGAGCAGTACTTC. Its protein is CSFRTALSYEQYF.

In its sample, this clonotype was seen a few times. The gene calls are TRBV6-1 and TRBJ1-1, with 8 bases matching TRBD1. V trimming: 5 bases; J trimming: 4 bases; junction bases outside the gene matches: 3. Looked up from germline, CDR1 is MNHNS and CDR2 is SASEGT. This CDR3 spans 13 amino acids. CDR3 DNA: TGTGCCAGCAGTCCCACAGGGGGCACTGAAGCTTTCTTT. It is translated as CASSPTGGTEAFF.

The chain combines TRBV28 with TRBJ1-5; weak D call: TRBD1 (5 bases). CDR1 is MDHEN, CDR2 SYDVKM, per germline. The CDR3 is 13 amino acids. V dropped 5 bases and J dropped 10 bases, with 15 bases sitting between them. The CDR3 nucleotides are TGTGCCAGCAGTCTAGAAGGGGTCGGACCCCAGCATTTT. Translation gives CASSLEGVGPQHF.

The chain carries TRBV6-2 or TRBV6-3 and TRBJ1-2; tentative D call: TRBD1 (6 bases). V lost 5 bases to trimming and J lost 3 bases, with 10 bases between them. This CDR3 has 13 residues. Germline CDR1 is MNHEY and CDR2 is SVGEGT. The CDR3 DNA reads TGTGCCAGCAGTCGGACAGACCACTATGGCTACACCTTC. Protein sequence: CASSRTDHYGYTF.

The chain joins TRBV7-2 to TRBJ1-4; D may be TRBD1 (6 bases). The germline V and J ends were trimmed by 5 bases and 8 bases, with 12 bases remaining between them. The CDR3 sequence is 13 residues long. The germline CDR1 and CDR2 sequences are SGHTA and FQGNSA. The CDR3 nucleotides are TGTGCCAGCAGCCAGAGGGGGGACGAAAAACTGTTTTTT. This sequence encodes CASSQRGDEKLFF.

Only a few counts were recorded for this clonotype. V is TRBV15 and J is TRBJ2-1; a weak D match, TRBD1 (5 bases). The CDR3 is 13 amino acids. CDR1 and CDR2 (germline): LNHNV, YYDKDF (reference sequence). The V end lost 8 bases, the J end lost 0 bases, and 8 bases lay between the germline ends. The CDR3 sequence: CATGAVSYNEQFF. CDR3 sequence (DNA): TGTGCCACCGGGGCGGTCTCCTACAATGAGCAGTTCTTC.

J is TRBJ1-1 and V is TRBV11-3; 9 nucleotides agree with TRBD1. There are 15 residues in the CDR3. Germline assignment: CDR1 SGHNT and CDR2 YENEEA. V was pared by 5 bases and J by 11 bases, with 15 bases of the junction left unmatched. The CDR3 nucleotides are TGTGCCAGCAGCGGAATGGGACAGGGAAAAGTGTCGGCTTTCTTT. Its protein product is CASSGMGQGKVSAFF.

The rearrangement links TRBV11-1 to TRBJ1-1, with 8 bases matching TRBD1. The CDR3 spans 14 residues. Germline-derived CDR1 and CDR2 are SGHAT and FQDESV (reference sequence). The J segment lost 1 base and the V segment lost 3 bases, leaving 1 base of the junction unmatched. The CDR3 DNA reads as TGTGCCAGCAGCTTCGGACAGGGGAACACTGAAGCTTTCTTT. Encoded protein: CASSFGQGNTEAFF. The full variable domain, in which reference TRBV11-1 and TRBJ1-1 provide the parts outside the CDR3, is EAEVAQSPRYKITEKSQAVAFWCDPISGHATLYWYRQILGQGPELLVQFQDESVVDDSQLPKDRFSAERLKGVDSTLKIQPAELGDSAMYLCASSFGQGNTEAFFGQGTRLTVV.

The CDR3 sequence: CASTLEGRTEAFF. The CDR3 region has the DNA TGTGCCAGCACCCTCGAGGGGAGAACTGAAGCTTTCTTT. The V call is TRBV7-9, the J call TRBJ1-1; maybe TRBD1 (5 bases). CDR3 length: 13 amino acids. Trimming cost V 7 bases and J 5 bases, with 14 bases left between them. Germline V CDR1 and CDR2: SEHNR, FQNEAQ (reference sequence).

The chain carries TRBV19 and TRBJ1-1; 7 bases fit TRBD1. V lost 5 bases, J lost 7 bases, and 7 bases stayed unmatched. Germline values: CDR1 LNHDA, CDR2 SQIVND (reference sequence). The CDR3 spans 13 residues. CDR3 nucleotide sequence: TGTGCCAGTAGTTCGTCGACAGGGCTTGAAGCTTTCTTT. It encodes CASSSSTGLEAFF. Combining the CDR3 with reference TRBV19 and TRBJ1-1 gives the whole variable domain DGGITQSPKYLFRKEGQNVTLSCEQNLNHDAMYWYRQDPGQGLRLIYYSQIVNDFQKGDIAEGYSVSREKKESFPLTVTSAQKNPTAFYLCASSSSTGLEAFFGQGTRLTVV.

A note on this clonotype: One junction end does not reproduce the germline sequence, and a read error may be involved. The chain links TRBV7-2 to TRBJ2-7, with TRBD2 matching 11 bases. In germline, CDR1 is SGHTA, CDR2 FQGNSA. The CDR3 loop spans 15 amino acids. CDR3: CASSLGSSGGYEQYF. The CDR3 nucleotides are TGTGCCAGCAGCTTAGGCTCTAGCGGGGGGTACGAGCAATACTTC.

V and J are TRBV6-2 or TRBV6-3 and TRBJ2-7; possibly TRBD2 for D (5 bases). CDR1 and CDR2 (germline): MNHEY, SVGEGT. V dropped 10 bases and J dropped 4 bases, with 11 bases sitting between them. This CDR3 has 11 residues. CDR3 in DNA: TGTGCCACCGAGGAGGAATACGAGCAGTACTTC. Protein: CATEEEYEQYF.

This clonotype was counted a few times. The chain carries TRBV18 and TRBJ1-2; 8 bases line up with TRBD1. The CDR3 loop spans 14 amino acids. Germline V CDR1 and CDR2: KGHSH, LQKENI. V lost 5 bases and J lost 4; bases outside the gene matches: 6. The CDR3 coding sequence is TGTGCCAGCTCAACCCTACAGGGGGGCTATGGCTACACCTTC. Its translation: CASSTLQGGYGYTF.

This chain joins TRBV7-2 and TRBJ1-5; no clear D. CDR3 size: 12 residues. Germline V gene lookup returns CDR1 SGHTA and CDR2 FQGNSA. Between the trimmed V and J ends, which lost 2 bases and 4 bases, there was a span of 3 bases. The CDR3 sequence: CASSLPNQPQHF. The CDR3 region has the DNA TGTGCCAGCAGCTTACCGAATCAGCCCCAGCATTTT.

This clonotype is labeled as medium-sized (0.01 to 0.1%). This chain links TRBV15 with TRBJ1-4; D perhaps matches TRBD1 (5 bases). Germline-derived CDR1 and CDR2 are LNHNV and YYDKDF (reference sequence). The CDR3 is 13 residues long. V shed 5 bases and J shed 5 bases, with 9 bases lying between them. This CDR3 is CATSFEGNEKLFF. CDR3 coding DNA: TGTGCCACCAGCTTCGAGGGGAATGAAAAACTGTTTTTT.

The V and J genes are TRBV5-1 and TRBJ1-1; no clear D. Germline values: CDR1 SGHRS, CDR2 YFSETQ. V was pared by 0 bases and J by 7 bases, with 10 bases between. The length of the CDR3 is 13 residues. As DNA, the CDR3 is TGCGCCAGCAGCTTGGACTTTGTGGGTGAAGCTTTCTTT. Its translation is CASSLDFVGEAFF.

V is TRBV7-2 and J is TRBJ1-2; D might be TRBD1 (5 bases). The CDR3 spans 12 residues. Trimming left V 5 bases short and J 4 bases short, with 8 bases between. CDR1 SGHTA and CDR2 FQGNSA come from the germline V gene. The CDR3 spells CASSTGPYGYTF. The CDR3 DNA reads TGTGCCAGCAGCACGGGACCCTATGGCTACACCTTC. The whole variable domain, remainder taken from reference TRBV7-2 and TRBJ1-2, is GAGVSQSPSNKVTEKGKDVELRCDPISGHTALYWYRQSLGQGLEFLIYFQGNSAPDKSGLPSDRFSAERTGGSVSTLTIQRTQQEDSAVYLCASSTGPYGYTFGSGTRLTVV.

V and J are TRBV20-1 and TRBJ2-5, with 8 bases aligning to TRBD1. Per germline, CDR1 DFQATT and CDR2 SNEGSKA (reference sequence). Trimming took 8 bases from V and 5 from J; bases not matched to a gene: 4. This CDR3 spans 11 amino acids. CDR3 sequence: CSPRGRETQYF. CDR3 bases: TGCAGTCCCAGGGGGCGGGAGACCCAGTACTTC.

A single count supports this clonotype. V gene TRBV6-1 combines with J gene TRBJ2-2; tentatively, D is TRBD1 (6 bases). The CDR3 is 15 amino acids. CDR1 MNHNS and CDR2 SASEGT come from the germline V gene. The V and J ends lost 6 bases and 6 bases respectively, with 17 bases between them. The CDR3 DNA reads TGTGCCAGCAGCCGGACTCTGAGGGGGTCCGGGGAGCTGTTTTTT. It codes for CASSRTLRGSGELFF.

The rearrangement uses TRBV6-1 and TRBJ1-2; D not resolved. Looked up from germline, CDR1 is MNHNS and CDR2 is SASEGT. CDR3 length: 13 residues. The ends were cut back, 3 bases at V and 5 bases at J, with 10 bases in the middle. CDR3 protein: CASSDPGGYGYTF. The CDR3 DNA reads as TGTGCCAGCAGTGATCCTGGTGGTTATGGCTACACCTTC.

This clonotype showed up just a few times. The chain employs TRBV18 and TRBJ1-5; a possible D gene is TRBD1 (5 bases). Trimming left V 6 bases short and J 4 bases short, with 10 bases between. CDR1 and CDR2 from the germline V gene are KGHSH and LQKENI. The CDR3 consists of 13 residues. CDR3 DNA sequence: TGTGCCAGCTCTCTGGGGCCTAATCAGCCCCAGCATTTT. This gives the protein CASSLGPNQPQHF.

The CDR3 DNA reads TGTGCCAGTAGTCCCCCGGGACAGCTCATGAACACTGAAGCTTTCTTT. Its translation: CASSPPGQLMNTEAFF. This chain links TRBV19 with TRBJ1-1, with 7 positions matching TRBD1. There are 16 residues in the CDR3. The V segment lost 5 bases and the J segment 0 bases; nucleotides outside the gene matches: 9. CDR1 is LNHDA, CDR2 SQIVND, per germline (reference sequence).